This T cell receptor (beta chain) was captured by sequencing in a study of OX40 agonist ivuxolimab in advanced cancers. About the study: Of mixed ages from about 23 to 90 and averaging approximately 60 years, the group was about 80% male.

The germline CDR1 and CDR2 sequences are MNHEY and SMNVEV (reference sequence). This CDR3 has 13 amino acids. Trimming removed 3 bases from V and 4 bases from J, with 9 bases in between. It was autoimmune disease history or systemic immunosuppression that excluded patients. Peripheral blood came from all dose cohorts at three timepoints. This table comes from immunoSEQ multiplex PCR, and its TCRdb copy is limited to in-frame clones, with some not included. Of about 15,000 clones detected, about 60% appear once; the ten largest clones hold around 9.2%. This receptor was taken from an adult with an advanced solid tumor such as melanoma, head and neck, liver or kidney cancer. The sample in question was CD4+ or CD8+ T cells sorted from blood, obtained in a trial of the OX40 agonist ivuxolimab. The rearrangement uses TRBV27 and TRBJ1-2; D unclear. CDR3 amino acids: CASSFGRRYGYTF. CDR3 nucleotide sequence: TGTGCCAGCAGTTTTGGACGCCGCTATGGCTACACCTTC.